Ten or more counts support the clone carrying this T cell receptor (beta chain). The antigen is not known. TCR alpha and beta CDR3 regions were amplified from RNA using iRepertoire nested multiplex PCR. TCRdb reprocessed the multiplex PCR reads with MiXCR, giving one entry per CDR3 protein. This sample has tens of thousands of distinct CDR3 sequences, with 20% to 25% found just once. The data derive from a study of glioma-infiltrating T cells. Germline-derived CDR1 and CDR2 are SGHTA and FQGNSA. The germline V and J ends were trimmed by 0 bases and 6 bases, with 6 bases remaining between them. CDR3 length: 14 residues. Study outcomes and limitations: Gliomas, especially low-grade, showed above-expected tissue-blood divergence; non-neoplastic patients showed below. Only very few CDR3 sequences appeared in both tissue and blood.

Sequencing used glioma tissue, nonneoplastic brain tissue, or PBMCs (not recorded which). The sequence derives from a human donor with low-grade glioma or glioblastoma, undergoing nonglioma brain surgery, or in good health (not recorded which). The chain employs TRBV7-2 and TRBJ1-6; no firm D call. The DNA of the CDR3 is TGTGCCAGCAGCTTAGCGGGCGGTAATTCACCCCTCCACTTT. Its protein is CASSLAGGNSPLHF.